What follows describes a single T cell receptor beta chain. No antigen is known for it. Use of 60 Vbeta and 13 Jbeta primers characterized the PCR. Only in-frame clones appear in the TCRdb table, and some are missing; sequencing was by immunoSEQ multiplex PCR. The repertoire holds about 110,000 clones, with around 70% as singletons. From germline, CDR1 is MNHEY and CDR2 SMNVEV (reference sequence). CDR3 length equals 12 residues. Between the trimmed V and J ends, which lost 6 bases and 9 bases, there was a span of 12 bases. The sample originates from a study of cytomegalovirus exposure and HLA in healthy donors. Study results and caveats: Researchers left out some V segments, among them TRBV6-2 and TRBV6-3, as indistinguishable. Under in vitro conditions, three CMV-associated chains were confirmed as specific for CMV antigens. Presence/absence analyses treated sequencing depth as roughly uniform across donors.

Specimen: PBMCs. This TCR was recovered from a woman between 40 and 55 years old in good health and CMV-seronegative. This chain uses TRBV27 with TRBJ2-1, with D possibly being TRBD2 (5 bases). The CDR3 DNA sequence: TGTGCCAGCAGGCACCCACGGGGTGAGCAGTTCTTC. It is translated as CASRHPRGEQFF.